The source of this TCR beta chain is a study of T cells in localized non-small cell lung cancer. TCRdb's table, derived via immunoSEQ multiplex PCR, lists solely in-frame clones and lacks some. The sample contains 50,000 to 60,000 clones, around three quarters of which appear only once. This clone has a handful of counts. No antigen is known for it. General study findings and limits: Heterogeneity cannot be ruled out, as sequencing used one tumor region only. Uninvolved adjacent lung showed the highest T cell clonality, exceeding tumor. Adjacent lung was found to contain a median roughly 58 of the top 100 tumor clones.

After removal of 9 bases from V and 3 bases from J, the junction contained 2 bases not matched to a gene. The CDR3 covers 12 residues. The germline CDR1 and CDR2 sequences are LNHDA and SQIVND (reference sequence). The material was PBMCs, obtained before any cancer treatment. The chain is built from TRBV19 and TRBJ2-1; TRBD1 aligns across 7 bases. The TCR was taken from a woman aged 35 to 75 with stage II lung adenocarcinoma. CDR3 region: CARQGIYNEQFF. In DNA, the CDR3 is TGTGCCAGACAGGGGATCTACAATGAGCAGTTCTTC.